These 18 T cell receptor beta chains share one sample of origin, sequenced in a study of T cells in tumors after PD-1 blockade. Produced via immunoSEQ multiplex PCR; TCRdb's table is partial and in-frame only. The sample lists 45,000 to 60,000 clones, 79% occurring once. The specimen comprised PBMCs, sampled before anti-PD-1 treatment. The receptors were gathered from a human donor with basal cell carcinoma.

The chain couples TRBV21-1 to TRBJ2-3; the DNA was not used to check the table's D call, TRBD2. TRBV21-1 represents a pseudogene. There are 15 residues in the CDR3. CDR3 in amino acids: CASSKEGLGPDTQYF. The CDR3 DNA reads as TGTGCCAGCAGCAAAGAAGGACTAGGTCCAGATACGCAGTATTTT.

V and J are TRBV3-1 (or the pseudogene TRBV3-2) and TRBJ2-5; TRBD2 matches 13 bases. The CDR3 has 18 residues. Germline values: CDR1 LGHDT, CDR2 YNNKEL (reference sequence). The ends lost 3 bases at V and 3 bases at J; junction bases unmatched: 10. CDR3 sequence (DNA): TGTGCCAGCAGCCAGGTACTAGCGGGGGGGCCAGATGAAGAGACCCAGTACTTC. Translating gives CASSQVLAGGPDEETQYF.

This sequence joins TRBV19 and TRBJ1-1, with a possible D match to TRBD1 (6 bases). Germline V gene sequence: CDR1 LNHDA, CDR2 SQIVND (reference sequence). The CDR3 has 15 residues. V lost 3 bases and J 1 base, leaving 12 bases between the germline ends. The CDR3 loop reads CASSIIEQGNTEAFF. CDR3 nucleotides: TGTGCCAGTAGTATCATCGAACAGGGGAACACTGAAGCTTTCTTT.

This chain connects TRBV18 to TRBJ1-3, with D maybe TRBD1 (5 bases). The CDR3 is made up of 15 amino acids. Trimming took off 3 bases at V and 1 base at J, with 10 bases between the two ends. Germline CDR1 KGHSH, CDR2 LQKENI. The CDR3 loop reads CASSPAGGSGNTIYF. The CDR3 DNA reads TGTGCCAGCTCACCCGCCGGGGGGTCTGGAAACACCATATATTTT.

The rearrangement links TRBV29-1 to TRBJ1-1, with D unclear. Between the trimmed V and J ends, which lost 4 bases and 0 bases, there was a span of 6 bases. The CDR3 consists of 12 residues. Germline CDR1 SQVTM, CDR2 ANQGSEA. The CDR3 loop is CSVGRVNTEAFF. CDR3 sequence (DNA): TGCAGCGTTGGGCGGGTGAACACTGAAGCTTTCTTT.

The chain combines TRBV5-1 with TRBJ1-2, with no clear D. Trimming stripped 0 bases from V and 8 bases from J, with 11 bases between. The CDR3 has 13 amino acids. The V gene's germline CDR1 is SGHRS and CDR2 YFSETQ. This CDR3 is CASSLAEGHGYTF. CDR3 bases: TGCGCCAGCAGCTTGGCCGAAGGGCACGGCTACACCTTC.

This chain uses TRBV27 with TRBJ1-1; D is possibly TRBD1 (5 bases). V shed 5 bases and J shed 4 bases, with 14 bases lying between them. The germline V gene has CDR1 MNHEY and CDR2 SMNVEV (reference sequence). CDR3 length equals 14 residues. In DNA, the CDR3 is TGTGCCAGCAGTGCCAGTCGGGGGGGCACTGAAGCTTTCTTT. Translated, it gives CASSASRGGTEAFF.

The genes are TRBV7-9 and TRBJ1-2; TRBD1 matches 9 bases. The CDR3 is made up of 15 amino acids. The germline V gene encodes CDR1 SEHNR and CDR2 FQNEAQ (reference sequence). Trimming took 4 bases from V and 2 from J; bases not matched to a gene: 5. CDR3 DNA sequence: TGTGCCAGCAGCTGGGGACAGGGTGGCAACTATGGCTACACCTTC. Residues: CASSWGQGGNYGYTF.

This chain connects TRBV9 to TRBJ1-3; TRBD1 is a possible D gene (5 bases). Trimming cost V 3 bases and J 7 bases, with 14 bases left between them. The CDR3 extends over 14 amino acids. Germline V lookup: CDR1 SGDLS, CDR2 YYNGEE. As DNA, the CDR3 is TGTGCCAGCAGCGCCAGGGCCGATCCGAACACCATATATTTT. Protein product: CASSARADPNTIYF.

The chain has TRBV6-6 and TRBJ2-7; the match to TRBD2 covers 8 bases. Trimming took 0 bases from V and 2 from J; bases not matched to a gene: 6. This CDR3 is built from 16 residues. CDR1 and CDR2 from the germline V gene are MNHNY and SVGAGI (reference sequence). The CDR3 DNA follows: TGTGCCAGCAGTTACTCGGGACTAGAATTTACCTACGAGCAGTACTTC. Its protein is CASSYSGLEFTYEQYF.

This CDR3 is CASSFQVGGVETQYF. In DNA, the CDR3 is TGTGCCAGCAGTTTTCAAGTGGGGGGGGTAGAGACCCAGTACTTC. This rearrangement joins TRBV27 to TRBJ2-5; 7 bases are shared with TRBD2. The CDR3 covers 15 residues. Germline V gene lookup returns CDR1 MNHEY and CDR2 SMNVEV (reference sequence). After removal of 3 bases from V and 4 bases from J, the junction contained 8 bases not matched to a gene.

The gene calls are TRBV10-1 and TRBJ2-3; 10 bases match TRBD1. The CDR3 loop spans 15 amino acids. Germline trimming cut 0 bases from V and 3 bases from J; bases unmatched to any gene: 0. Germline V gene lookup returns CDR1 WNHNN and CDR2 SYGVQD (reference sequence). The CDR3 DNA is TGCGCCAGCAGTGAGTCGGGACAGGGGACAGATACGCAGTATTTT. It is translated as CASSESGQGTDTQYF.

The chain is built from TRBV4-2 and TRBJ1-2; D is unresolved. Germline assignment: CDR1 LGHNA and CDR2 YNFKEQ. The CDR3 has 12 residues. V lost 1 base and J lost 8, with 8 bases in between. The CDR3 DNA is TGTGCCAGCAGCCAAGTTTCTGGCGGCTACACCTTC. It encodes CASSQVSGGYTF.

The chain carries TRBV15 and TRBJ1-2, with TRBD1 matching over 8 bases. Germline CDR1 and CDR2: LNHNV and YYDKDF (reference sequence). This CDR3 is 15 amino acids long. The ends lost 3 bases at V and 2 bases at J; junction bases unmatched: 5. CDR3 bases: TGTGCCACCAGCAGGGGGGACAGGCCCAACTATGGCTACACCTTC. Translated, it gives CATSRGDRPNYGYTF.

This chain links TRBV15 with TRBJ1-5; D not resolved. The CDR3 loop spans 16 amino acids. V was pared by 0 bases and J by 2 bases, with 11 bases between. The germline gives CDR1 LNHNV, CDR2 YYDKDF (reference sequence). The CDR3 sequence: CATSRDMGFGNQPQHF. The CDR3 DNA reads as TGTGCCACCAGCAGAGATATGGGGTTCGGCAATCAGCCCCAGCATTTT.

This clone was observed a handful of times. This sequence joins TRBV7-2 and TRBJ1-2, with unresolved D. With 1 base removed from V and 5 bases from J, the gap between germline ends came to 14 bases. The CDR3 has 15 amino acids. Germline V gene lookup returns CDR1 SGHTA and CDR2 FQGNSA. This CDR3 reads CASSLGGGGNYGYTF. Written as DNA, the CDR3 is TGTGCCAGCAGCTTAGGGGGAGGAGGGAATTATGGCTACACCTTC.

The V gene is TRBV24-1, the J gene TRBJ2-1, with a possible D match to TRBD2 (6 bases). The CDR3 has 16 residues. Germline V CDR1 and CDR2: KGHDR, SFDVKD. Trimming shortened V by 3 bases and J by 1 base, and 12 bases separated the two germline ends. CDR3 protein: CATSDGGLGSYNEQFF. CDR3 coding DNA: TGTGCCACCAGTGATGGGGGGTTAGGATCCTACAATGAGCAGTTCTTC.

The chain is built from TRBV7-6 and TRBJ1-3, with D perhaps TRBD1 (5 bases). Between the trimmed V and J ends, which lost 1 base and 3 bases, there was a span of 19 bases. The germline gives CDR1 SGHVS, CDR2 FNYEAQ. The CDR3 sequence is 18 residues long. The CDR3 reads CASSLGAPGLDSGNTIYF. The CDR3 DNA follows: TGTGCCAGCAGCTTAGGTGCCCCGGGGCTCGATAGTGGAAACACCATATATTTT.